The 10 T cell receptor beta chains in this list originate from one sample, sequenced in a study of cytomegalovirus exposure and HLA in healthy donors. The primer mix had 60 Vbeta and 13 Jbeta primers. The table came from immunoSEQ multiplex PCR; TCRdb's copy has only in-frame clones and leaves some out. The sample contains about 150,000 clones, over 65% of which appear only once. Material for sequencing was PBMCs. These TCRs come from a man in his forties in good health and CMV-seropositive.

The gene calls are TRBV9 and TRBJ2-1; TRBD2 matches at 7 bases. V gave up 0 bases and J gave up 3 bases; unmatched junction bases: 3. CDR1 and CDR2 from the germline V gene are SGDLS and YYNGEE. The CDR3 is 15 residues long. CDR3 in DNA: TGTGCCAGCAGCGTAGACCAGCGGGGCTACAATGAGCAGTTCTTC. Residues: CASSVDQRGYNEQFF.

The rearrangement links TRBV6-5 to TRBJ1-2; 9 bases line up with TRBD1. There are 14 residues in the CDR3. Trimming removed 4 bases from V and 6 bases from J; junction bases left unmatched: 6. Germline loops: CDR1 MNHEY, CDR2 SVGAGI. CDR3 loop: CASSWTGDADGYTF. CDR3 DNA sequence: TGTGCCAGCAGTTGGACAGGGGACGCGGATGGCTACACCTTC.

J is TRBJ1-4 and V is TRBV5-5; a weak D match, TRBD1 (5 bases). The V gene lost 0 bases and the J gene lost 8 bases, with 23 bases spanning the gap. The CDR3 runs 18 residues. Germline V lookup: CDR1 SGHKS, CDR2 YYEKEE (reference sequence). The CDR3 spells CASSLATQGGRREEKLFF. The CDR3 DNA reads TGTGCCAGCAGCTTGGCCACCCAGGGCGGGCGCCGGGAGGAAAAACTGTTTTTT.

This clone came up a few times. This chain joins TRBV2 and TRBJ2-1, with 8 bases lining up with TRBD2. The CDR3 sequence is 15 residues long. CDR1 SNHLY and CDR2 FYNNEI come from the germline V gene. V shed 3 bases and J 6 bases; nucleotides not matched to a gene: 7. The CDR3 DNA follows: TGTGCCAGCAGTGAGAGAACGGGAGGGCCCAATGAGCAGTTCTTC. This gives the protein CASSERTGGPNEQFF.

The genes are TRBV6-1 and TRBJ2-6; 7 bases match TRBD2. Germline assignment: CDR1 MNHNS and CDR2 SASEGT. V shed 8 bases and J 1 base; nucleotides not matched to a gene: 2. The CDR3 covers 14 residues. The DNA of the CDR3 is TGTGCCAGCGGGGGGGGTTCTGGGGCCAACGTCCTGACTTTC. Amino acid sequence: CASGGGSGANVLTF.

The CDR3: CASSLQGGPYNYGYTF. DNA of the CDR3: TGTGCCAGCAGCTTGCAGGGAGGGCCTTACAACTATGGCTACACCTTC. The chain recombines TRBV7-2 with TRBJ1-2, with D perhaps matching TRBD1 (5 bases). V lost 3 bases and J lost 2, with 16 bases in between. This CDR3 is 16 amino acids long. CDR1 and CDR2 from the germline V gene are SGHTA and FQGNSA.

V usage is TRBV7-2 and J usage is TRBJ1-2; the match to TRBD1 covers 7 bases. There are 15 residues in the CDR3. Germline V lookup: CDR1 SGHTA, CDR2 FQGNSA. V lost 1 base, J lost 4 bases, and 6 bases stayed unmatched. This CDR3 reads CASSLGGGRIYGYTF. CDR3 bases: TGTGCCAGCAGCTTAGGAGGGGGCCGGATCTATGGCTACACCTTC.

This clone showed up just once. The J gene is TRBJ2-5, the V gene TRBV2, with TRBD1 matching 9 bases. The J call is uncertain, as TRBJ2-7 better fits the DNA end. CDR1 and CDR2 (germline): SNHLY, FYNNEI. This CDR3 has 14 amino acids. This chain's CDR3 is CASSGTGAFYEQYF. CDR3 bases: TGTGCCAGCAGTGGGACAGGGGCCTTCTACGAGCAGTACTTC.

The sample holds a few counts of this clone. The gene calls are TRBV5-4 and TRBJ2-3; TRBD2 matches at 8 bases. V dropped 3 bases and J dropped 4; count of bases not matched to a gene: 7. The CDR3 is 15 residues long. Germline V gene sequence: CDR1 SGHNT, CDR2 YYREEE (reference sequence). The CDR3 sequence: CASSSPGLGADTQYF. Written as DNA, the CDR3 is TGTGCCAGCAGCTCACCGGGACTAGGTGCAGATACGCAGTATTTT.

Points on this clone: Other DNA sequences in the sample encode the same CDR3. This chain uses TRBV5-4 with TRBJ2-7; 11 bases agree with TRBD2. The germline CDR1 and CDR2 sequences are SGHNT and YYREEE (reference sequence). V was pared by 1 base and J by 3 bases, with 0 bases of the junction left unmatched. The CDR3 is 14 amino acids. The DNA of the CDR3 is TGTGCCAGCAGCTTGACTAGCGGGAGCTACGAGCAGTACTTC. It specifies CASSLTSGSYEQYF.